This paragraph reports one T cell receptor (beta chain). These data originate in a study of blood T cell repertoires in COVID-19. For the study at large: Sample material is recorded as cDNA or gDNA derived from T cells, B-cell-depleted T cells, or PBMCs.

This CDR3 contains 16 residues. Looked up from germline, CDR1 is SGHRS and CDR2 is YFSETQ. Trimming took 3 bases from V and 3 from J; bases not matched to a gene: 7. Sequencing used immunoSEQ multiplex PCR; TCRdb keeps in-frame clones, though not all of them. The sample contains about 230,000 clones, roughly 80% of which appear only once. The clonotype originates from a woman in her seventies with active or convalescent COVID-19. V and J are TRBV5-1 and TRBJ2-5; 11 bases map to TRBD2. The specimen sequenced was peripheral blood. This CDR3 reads CASSSLPGLAEETQYF. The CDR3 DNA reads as TGCGCCAGCAGCTCGCTACCGGGACTAGCGGAAGAGACCCAGTACTTC.